The rows below give T cell receptor beta chains drawn from one sample of a study of Graves' ophthalmopathy and Graves' hyperthyroidism. In TCRdb, the multiplex PCR reads were re-called with MiXCR into one record per CDR3 protein. The sample has about 740,000 distinct CDR3 sequences, 40% seen once. Sample: peripheral blood. The source is an adult man with Graves' ophthalmopathy. The CDR3 runs from the conserved cysteine through the conserved F or W. The D gene is left open where the match is weak. Part of the rows lack a size; the others show once, few, many or a class for expanded clones.

>TRBJ1-2|-|-|TRBV29-1
CSSRQGRSYGYTF
TGCAGCTCCCGTCAGGGGAGAAGCTATGGCTACACCTTC
>TRBJ1-5|-|-|TRBV24-1
CASSDGRAYSNQPQHF
TGTGCCAGCAGTGACGGCAGGGCGTATAGCAATCAGCCCCAGCATTTT
>TRBJ1-4|TRBD1|many|TRBV2
CAYNRDSNEKLFF
TGTGCCTATAACCGGGACAGTAATGAAAAACTGTTTTTT
>TRBJ2-5|-|-|TRBV12-5
CASRSGMFGETRYF
TGTGCCAGCAGGTCGGGGATGTTCGGAGAGACCCGGTACTTC
>TRBJ2-6|-|many|TRBV9
CASSHTSSGANVLTF
TGTGCCAGCAGCCATACGAGCTCTGGGGCCAACGTCCTGACTTTC
>TRBJ2-7|-|many|TRBV7-6
CASSLGRLGYEQYF
TGTGCCAGCAGCTTAGGCAGGTTAGGCTACGAGCAGTACTTC
>TRBJ2-7|-|-|TRBV14
CASSGLSSYEQYF
TGTGCCAGCTCTGGCCTGAGCTCCTACGAGCAGTACTTC
>TRBJ2-7|-|few|TRBV5-1
CASSLVMNSGQYF
TGCGCCAGCAGCTTGGTGATGAATTCTGGGCAGTACTTC
>TRBJ2-7|TRBD2|few|TRBV12-3/TRBV12-4
CASSLSGGISGWDF
TGTGCCAGCAGTTTGTCCGGGGGGATTTCTGGATGGGACTTC
>TRBJ1-6|-|many|TRBV5-1
CASSLASRDSPLHF
TGCGCCAGCAGCTTGGCCAGCAGGGACTCACCCCTCCACTTT